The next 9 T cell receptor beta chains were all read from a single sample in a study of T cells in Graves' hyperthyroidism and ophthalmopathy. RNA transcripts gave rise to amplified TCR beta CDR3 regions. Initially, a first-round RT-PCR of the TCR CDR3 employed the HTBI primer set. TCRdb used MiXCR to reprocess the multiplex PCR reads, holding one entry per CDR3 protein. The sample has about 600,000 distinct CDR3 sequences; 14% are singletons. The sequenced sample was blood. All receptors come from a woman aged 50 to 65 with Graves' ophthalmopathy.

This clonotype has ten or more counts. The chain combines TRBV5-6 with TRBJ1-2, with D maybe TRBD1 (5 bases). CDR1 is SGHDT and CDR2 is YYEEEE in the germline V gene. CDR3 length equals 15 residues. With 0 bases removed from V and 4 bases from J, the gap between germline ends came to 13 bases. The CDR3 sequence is CASSLVSQGSYGYTF. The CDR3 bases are TGTGCCAGCAGCTTGGTATCCCAGGGATCCTATGGCTACACCTTC.

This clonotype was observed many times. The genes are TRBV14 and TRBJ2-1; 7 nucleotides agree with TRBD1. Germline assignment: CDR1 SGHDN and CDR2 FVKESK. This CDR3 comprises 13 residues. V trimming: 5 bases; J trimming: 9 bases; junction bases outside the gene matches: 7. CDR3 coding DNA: TGTGCCAGCAGCGACTACAGGGGAGTTGAGCAGTTCTTC. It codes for CASSDYRGVEQFF.

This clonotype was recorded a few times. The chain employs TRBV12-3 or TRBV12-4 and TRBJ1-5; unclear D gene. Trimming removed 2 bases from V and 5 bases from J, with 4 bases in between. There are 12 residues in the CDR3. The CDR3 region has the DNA TGTGCCAGCAGTTTAAGCTATCAGCCCCAGCATTTT. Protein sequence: CASSLSYQPQHF.

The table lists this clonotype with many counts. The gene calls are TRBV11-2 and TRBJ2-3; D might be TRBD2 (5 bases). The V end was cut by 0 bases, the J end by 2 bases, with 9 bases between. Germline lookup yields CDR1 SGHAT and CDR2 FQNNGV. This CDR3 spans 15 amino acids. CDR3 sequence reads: CASSLEPSNTDTQYF. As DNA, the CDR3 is TGTGCCAGCAGCTTAGAGCCTAGCAACACAGATACGCAGTATTTT.

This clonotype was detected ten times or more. The CDR3 region has the DNA TGTGCCATCAGCTTCGGACTAGCGGGAGTTAATGAGCAGTTCTTC. Protein sequence: CAISFGLAGVNEQFF. The chain combines TRBV10-3 with TRBJ2-1; the match to TRBD2 covers 13 bases. The ends lost 6 bases at V and 7 bases at J; junction bases unmatched: 6. The germline CDR1 and CDR2 sequences are ENHRY and SYGVKD. This CDR3 is built from 15 residues.

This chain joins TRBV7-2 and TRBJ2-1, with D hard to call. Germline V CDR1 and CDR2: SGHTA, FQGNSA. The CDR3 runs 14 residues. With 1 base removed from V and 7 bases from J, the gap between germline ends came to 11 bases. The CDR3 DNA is TGTGCCAGCAGCTTAGATCAGACTGGTAATGAGCAGTTCTTC. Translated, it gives CASSLDQTGNEQFF. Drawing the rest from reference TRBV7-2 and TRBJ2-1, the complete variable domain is GAGVSQSPSNKVTEKGKDVELRCDPISGHTALYWYRQSLGQGLEFLIYFQGNSAPDKSGLPSDRFSAERTGGSVSTLTIQRTQQEDSAVYLCASSLDQTGNEQFFGPGTRLTVL.

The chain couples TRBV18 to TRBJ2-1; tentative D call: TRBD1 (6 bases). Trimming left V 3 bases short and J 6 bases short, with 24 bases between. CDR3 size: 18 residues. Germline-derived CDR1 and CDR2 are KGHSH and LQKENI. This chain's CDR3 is CASSPQNPRLGAGNEQFF. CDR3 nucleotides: TGTGCCAGCTCACCTCAGAACCCCAGGCTGGGGGCAGGCAATGAGCAGTTCTTC.

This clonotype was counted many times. The DNA of the CDR3 is TGTGCCAGCAGTTTAGCCGGACAGCCCGCGAACTATGGCTACACCTTC. This gives the protein CASSLAGQPANYGYTF. J is TRBJ1-2 and V is TRBV12-3 or TRBV12-4; weak D call: TRBD1 (6 bases). This CDR3 has 16 amino acids. Deletions cut 0 bases from V and 2 bases from J, with 13 bases between.

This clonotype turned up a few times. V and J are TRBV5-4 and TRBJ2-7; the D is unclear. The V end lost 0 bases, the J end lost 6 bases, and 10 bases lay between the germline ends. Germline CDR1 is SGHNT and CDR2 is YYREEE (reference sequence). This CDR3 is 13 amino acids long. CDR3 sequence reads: CASSLVGIGEQYF. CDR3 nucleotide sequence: TGTGCCAGCAGCTTGGTTGGGATTGGCGAGCAGTACTTC. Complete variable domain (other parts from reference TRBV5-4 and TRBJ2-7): ETGVTQSPTHLIKTRGQQVTLRCSSQSGHNTVSWYQQALGQGPQFIFQYYREEENGRGNFPPRFSGLQFPNYSSELNVNALELDDSALYLCASSLVGIGEQYFGPGTRLTVT.